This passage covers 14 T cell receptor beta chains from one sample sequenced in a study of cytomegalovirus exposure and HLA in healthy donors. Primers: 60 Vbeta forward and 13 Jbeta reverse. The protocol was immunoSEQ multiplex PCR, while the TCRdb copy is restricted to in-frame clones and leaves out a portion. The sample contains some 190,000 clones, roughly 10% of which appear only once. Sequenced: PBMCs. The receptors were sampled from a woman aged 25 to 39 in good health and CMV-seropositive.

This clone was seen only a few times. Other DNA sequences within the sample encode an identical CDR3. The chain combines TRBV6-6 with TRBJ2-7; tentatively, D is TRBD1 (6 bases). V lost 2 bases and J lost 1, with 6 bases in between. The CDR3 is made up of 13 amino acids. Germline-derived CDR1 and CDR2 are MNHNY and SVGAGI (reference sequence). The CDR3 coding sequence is TGTGCCAGCAGTTACGGACAGTCCTACGAGCAGTACTTC. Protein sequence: CASSYGQSYEQYF.

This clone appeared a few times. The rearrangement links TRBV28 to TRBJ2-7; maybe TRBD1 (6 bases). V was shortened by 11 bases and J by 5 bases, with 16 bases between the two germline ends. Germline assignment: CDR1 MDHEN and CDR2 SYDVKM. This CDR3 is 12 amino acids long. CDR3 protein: CALGRGEDEQYF. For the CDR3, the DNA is TGTGCCTTGGGCAGGGGCGAAGACGAGCAGTACTTC.

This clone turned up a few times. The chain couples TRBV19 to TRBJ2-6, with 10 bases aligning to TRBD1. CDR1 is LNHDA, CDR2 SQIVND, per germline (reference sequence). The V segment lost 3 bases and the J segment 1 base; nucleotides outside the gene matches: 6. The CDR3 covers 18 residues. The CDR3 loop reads CASSISGTGESGANVLTF. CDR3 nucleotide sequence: TGTGCCAGTAGTATTTCCGGGACAGGGGAATCTGGGGCCAACGTCCTGACTTTC.

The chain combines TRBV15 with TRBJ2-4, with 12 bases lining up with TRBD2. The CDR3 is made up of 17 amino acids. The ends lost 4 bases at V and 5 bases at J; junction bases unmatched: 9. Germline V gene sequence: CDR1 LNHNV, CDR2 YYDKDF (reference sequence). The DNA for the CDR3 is TGTGCCACCAGCATCCGGCTAGCGGGAGGGCCCGAAAACATTCAGTACTTC. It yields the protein CATSIRLAGGPENIQYF.

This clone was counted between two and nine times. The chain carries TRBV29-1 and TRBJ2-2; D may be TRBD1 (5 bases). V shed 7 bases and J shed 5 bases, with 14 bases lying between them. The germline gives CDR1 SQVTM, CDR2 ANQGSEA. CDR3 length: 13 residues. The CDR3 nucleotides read TGCAGCGCCGTGCGACAGCCAACCGGGGAGCTGTTTTTT. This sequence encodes CSAVRQPTGELFF.

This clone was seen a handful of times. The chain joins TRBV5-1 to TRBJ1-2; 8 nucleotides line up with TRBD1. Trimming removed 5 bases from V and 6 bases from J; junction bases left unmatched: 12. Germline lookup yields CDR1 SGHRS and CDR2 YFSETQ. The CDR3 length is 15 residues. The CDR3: CASRPRTGKEDGYTF. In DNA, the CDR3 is TGCGCCAGCAGACCCCGGACAGGGAAAGAAGATGGCTACACCTTC.

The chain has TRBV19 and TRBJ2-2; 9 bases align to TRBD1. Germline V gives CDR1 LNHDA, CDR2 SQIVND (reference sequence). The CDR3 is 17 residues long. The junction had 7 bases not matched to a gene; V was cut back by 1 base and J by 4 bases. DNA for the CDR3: TGTGCCAGTAGTATAGTCGGGACAGGGTGGGGCACCGGGGAGCTGTTTTTT. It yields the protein CASSIVGTGWGTGELFF.

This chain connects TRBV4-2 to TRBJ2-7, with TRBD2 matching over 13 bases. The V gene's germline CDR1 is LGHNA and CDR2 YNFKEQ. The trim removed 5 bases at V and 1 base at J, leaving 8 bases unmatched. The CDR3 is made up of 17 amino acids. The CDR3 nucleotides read TGTGCCAGCAGCACTCGGACTAGCGGGAGAGCGTCCTACGAGCAGTACTTC. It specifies CASSTRTSGRASYEQYF.

The CDR3 sequence is CASSTYRGTSNQPQHF. CDR3 coding DNA: TGTGCCAGTAGTACCTACAGGGGTACTAGCAATCAGCCCCAGCATTTT. The chain employs TRBV19 and TRBJ1-5, with TRBD1 matching over 7 bases. This CDR3 has 16 residues. Per the germline V gene, CDR1 is LNHDA and CDR2 is SQIVND (reference sequence). The junction had 6 bases not matched to a gene; V was cut back by 4 bases and J by 0 bases.

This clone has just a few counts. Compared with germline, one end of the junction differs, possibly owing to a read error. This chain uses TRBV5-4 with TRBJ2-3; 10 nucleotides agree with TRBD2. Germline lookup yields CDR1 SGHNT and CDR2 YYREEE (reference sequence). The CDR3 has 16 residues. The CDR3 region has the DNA TGTGCCAGCAGCTCCGTTACTAGCGGGAACACAGATGCGCAGTATTTT. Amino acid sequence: CASSSVTSGNTDAQYF.

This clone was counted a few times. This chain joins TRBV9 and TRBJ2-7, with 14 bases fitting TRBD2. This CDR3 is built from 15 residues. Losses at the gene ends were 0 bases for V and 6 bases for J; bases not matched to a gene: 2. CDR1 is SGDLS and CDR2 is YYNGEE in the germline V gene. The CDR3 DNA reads TGTGCCAGCAGCGTAGGCGGACTAGCGGGAGGCGAGCAGTACTTC. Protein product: CASSVGGLAGGEQYF.

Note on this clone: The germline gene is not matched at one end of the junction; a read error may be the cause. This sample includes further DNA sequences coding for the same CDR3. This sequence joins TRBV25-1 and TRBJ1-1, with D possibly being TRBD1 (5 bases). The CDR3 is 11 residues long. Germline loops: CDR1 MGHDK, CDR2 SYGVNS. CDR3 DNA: TGTGCCAGCACTGACGGGACTGAGGCTTTCTTT. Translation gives CASTDGTEAFF. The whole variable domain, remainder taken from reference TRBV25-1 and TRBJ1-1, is EADIYQTPRYLVIGTGKKITLECSQTMGHDKMYWYQQDPGMELHLIHYSYGVNSTEKGDLSSESTVSRIRTEHFPLTLESARPSHTSQYLCASTDGTEAFFGQGTRLTVV.

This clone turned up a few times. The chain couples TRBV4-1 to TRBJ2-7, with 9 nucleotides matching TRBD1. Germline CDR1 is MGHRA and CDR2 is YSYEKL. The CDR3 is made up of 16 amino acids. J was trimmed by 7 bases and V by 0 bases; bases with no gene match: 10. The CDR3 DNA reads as TGCGCCAGCAGCCAAGAATTCGGGACAGGGTGGCGGGAGCAGTACTTC. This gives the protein CASSQEFGTGWREQYF.

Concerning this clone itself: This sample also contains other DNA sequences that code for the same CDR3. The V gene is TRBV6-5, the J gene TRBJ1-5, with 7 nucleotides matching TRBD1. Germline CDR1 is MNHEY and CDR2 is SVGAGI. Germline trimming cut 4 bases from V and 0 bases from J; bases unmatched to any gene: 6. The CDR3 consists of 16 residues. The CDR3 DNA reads TGTGCCAGCAGTTCACAGGGGCCACTTAGCAATCAGCCCCAGCATTTT. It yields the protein CASSSQGPLSNQPQHF.